Listed below are T cell receptor beta chains from one sample, sequenced in a study of blood T cell repertoires in COVID-19. The table came from immunoSEQ multiplex PCR; TCRdb's copy has only in-frame clones and leaves some out. The sample includes approximately 180,000 clones, approximately 87% of them seen just once. Input material: peripheral blood. These receptors were obtained from a woman in her 70s with COVID-19, enrolled during active disease. Both conserved end residues are part of each CDR3. A D gene is named only where the DNA matches it firmly. A row's size may be missing; if present it is once, few, many or a size class.

TRBV29-1,TRBJ2-3,14,.,.,CSATPGGSQDTQYF,TGCAGCGCCACCCCAGGGGGGTCGCAAGATACGCAGTATTTT
TRBV19,TRBJ2-1,15,.,.,CASSPRASANNEQFF,TGTGCCAGTAGTCCCCGGGCTAGCGCGAACAATGAGCAGTTCTTC
TRBV19,TRBJ1-2,14,.,TRBD1,CASSPQGNLGGYTF,TGTGCCAGTAGTCCACAGGGGAACCTGGGGGGCTACACCTTC
TRBV15,TRBJ2-2,20,.,TRBD2,CATSRAGLAGGPVWTGELFF,TGTGCCACCAGCAGGGCGGGATTGGCGGGAGGGCCAGTGTGGACCGGGGAGCTGTTTTTT
TRBV3-1/TRBV3-2,TRBJ2-1,17,.,TRBD2,CASSQLFAGVAYNEQFF,TGTGCCAGCAGCCAACTATTCGCGGGAGTGGCCTACAATGAGCAGTTCTTC
TRBV6-5,TRBJ2-7,14,.,TRBD1,CASRERGQSYEQYF,TGTGCCAGCAGAGAGAGGGGGCAATCCTACGAGCAGTACTTC
TRBV12-3/TRBV12-4,TRBJ1-4,12,.,.,CASSSRDEKLFF,TGTGCCAGCAGTTCACGGGATGAAAAACTGTTTTTT
TRBV19,TRBJ2-6,17,.,.,CASSMVVGGTGANVLTF,TGTGCCAGTAGTATGGTGGTGGGGGGAACCGGGGCCAACGTCCTGACTTTC
TRBV29-1,TRBJ2-7,13,once,.,CSVGVSGNYEQYF,TGCAGCGTTGGAGTTAGCGGAAACTACGAGCAGTACTTC
TRBV3-1/TRBV3-2,TRBJ2-5,17,.,TRBD2,CASSQAGLAGVTETQYF,TGTGCCAGCAGCCAAGCCGGACTAGCGGGAGTCACTGAGACCCAGTACTTC
TRBV6-5,TRBJ2-7,13,.,TRBD1,CASRATGAREQYF,TGTGCCAGTCGGGCGACAGGGGCTCGCGAGCAGTACTTC
TRBV6-1,TRBJ1-5,14,.,TRBD1,CASSDYRGGQPQHF,TGTGCCAGCAGTGATTACAGGGGAGGTCAGCCCCAGCATTTT
TRBV3-1/TRBV3-2,TRBJ2-1,17,few,TRBD2,CASSPGAGGLGYNEQFF,TGTGCCAGCAGCCCCGGAGCCGGGGGGTTGGGATACAATGAGCAGTTCTTC